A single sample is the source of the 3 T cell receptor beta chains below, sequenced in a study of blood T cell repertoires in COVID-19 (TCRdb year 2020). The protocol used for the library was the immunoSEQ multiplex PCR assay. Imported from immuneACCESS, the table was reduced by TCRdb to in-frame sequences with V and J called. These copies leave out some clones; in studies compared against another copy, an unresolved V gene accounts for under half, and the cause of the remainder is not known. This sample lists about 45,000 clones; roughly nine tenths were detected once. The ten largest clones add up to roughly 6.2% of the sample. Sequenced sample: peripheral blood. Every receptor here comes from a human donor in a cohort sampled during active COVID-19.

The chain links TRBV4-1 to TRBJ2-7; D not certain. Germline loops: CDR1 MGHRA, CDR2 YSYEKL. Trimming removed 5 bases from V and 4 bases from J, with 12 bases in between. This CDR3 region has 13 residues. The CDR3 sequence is CASSRQSGYEQYF. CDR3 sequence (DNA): TGCGCCAGCAGCAGACAAAGTGGTTACGAGCAGTACTTC.

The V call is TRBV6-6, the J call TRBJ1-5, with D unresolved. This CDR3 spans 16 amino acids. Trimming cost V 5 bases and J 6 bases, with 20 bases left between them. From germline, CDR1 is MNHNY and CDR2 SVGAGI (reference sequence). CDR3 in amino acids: CASSLGGSMVGQPQHF. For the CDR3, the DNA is TGTGCCAGCAGTCTCGGAGGGTCTATGGTAGGTCAGCCCCAGCATTTT.

The CDR3 bases are TGTGCCAGTAGATTCGGGTTAGGGGGCTCCTACGAGCAGTACTTC. Translating gives CASRFGLGGSYEQYF. V gene TRBV19 combines with J gene TRBJ2-7; tentatively, D is TRBD1 (6 bases). Germline CDR1 and CDR2: LNHDA and SQIVND (reference sequence). The CDR3 has 15 amino acids. Deletions cut 6 bases from V and 0 bases from J, with 15 bases between. Drawing the rest from reference TRBV19 and TRBJ2-7, the complete variable domain is DGGITQSPKYLFRKEGQNVTLSCEQNLNHDAMYWYRQDPGQGLRLIYYSQIVNDFQKGDIAEGYSVSREKKESFPLTVTSAQKNPTAFYLCASRFGLGGSYEQYFGPGTRLTVT.